This passage covers 6 T cell receptor beta chains from one sample sequenced in a study of blood T cell repertoires in COVID-19 (TCRdb year 2020). Library creation used the immunoSEQ multiplex PCR assay. TCRdb limited this immuneACCESS table to in-frame rearrangements with V and J called. A share of clones is missing; checked studies link under half to unresolved V genes, and the rest is unexplained. The sample table shows over 45,000 clones, and 87% are seen once. 6.5% of the sample rests with the top ten. Sequenced input: peripheral blood. The receptors derive from a man aged 45-60 years with active COVID-19.

This clone has a handful of counts. The rearrangement links TRBV7-8 to TRBJ1-1; no firm D call. V was cut by 4 bases and J by 0 bases, with 6 bases left in between. CDR1 is SGHVS, CDR2 FQNEAQ, per germline. CDR3 size: 13 residues. The CDR3 DNA reads as TGTGCCAGCAGCTCTTACATGAACACTGAAGCTTTCTTT. Encoded protein: CASSSYMNTEAFF.

The gene calls are TRBV7-9 and TRBJ1-6; 7 bases fit TRBD1. Germline lookup yields CDR1 SEHNR and CDR2 FQNEAQ (reference sequence). The CDR3 consists of 13 residues. With V trimmed by 5 bases and J by 10 bases, 5 bases remained unmatched. The CDR3, as DNA: TGTGCCAGCAGCGTGACAGGGAACTCACCCCTCCACTTT. Translating gives CASSVTGNSPLHF.

CDR3 nucleotide sequence: TGTGCCAGTAGCCCGATCCCGGGAACTGGAAACACCATATATTTT. Translation gives CASSPIPGTGNTIYF. The J gene is TRBJ1-3, the V gene TRBV19; no clear D. The V gene's germline CDR1 is LNHDA and CDR2 SQIVND (reference sequence). CDR3 length: 15 amino acids. Trimming pared 6 bases from V and 2 bases from J, leaving 14 bases between.

The CDR3 DNA reads TGCGCCAGCAGCACTGGGACTAGCGGGCTCACAGATACGCAGTATTTT. Protein: CASSTGTSGLTDTQYF. V gene TRBV5-1 combines with J gene TRBJ2-3, with TRBD2 identical over 12 bases. This CDR3 contains 16 residues. Germline V gene data show CDR1 as SGHRS and CDR2 as YFSETQ. Trimming took 4 bases from V and 2 from J; bases not matched to a gene: 5.

The chain has TRBV6-2 or TRBV6-3 and TRBJ2-3; 11 bases are shared with TRBD2. V shed 2 bases and J 4 bases; nucleotides not matched to a gene: 14. Looked up from germline, CDR1 is MNHEY and CDR2 is SVGEGT. The CDR3 has 19 amino acids. The CDR3: CASSYLPDTSGGGADTQYF. Here the CDR3 DNA reads TGTGCCAGCAGTTACCTTCCGGATACTAGCGGGGGAGGTGCAGATACGCAGTATTTT.

The CDR3: CASSFNPGQGAAEGYTF. CDR3 DNA: TGTGCCAGCAGCTTTAACCCGGGACAGGGGGCGGCGGAAGGCTACACCTTC. V is TRBV7-9 and J is TRBJ1-2; 12 nucleotides agree with TRBD1. Looked up from germline, CDR1 is SEHNR and CDR2 is FQNEAQ (reference sequence). The CDR3 loop spans 17 amino acids. Germline trimming cut 3 bases from V and 8 bases from J; bases unmatched to any gene: 13. Full variable domain (outside the CDR3, taken from reference TRBV7-9 and TRBJ1-2): DTGVSQNPRHKITKRGQNVTFRCDPISEHNRLYWYRQTLGQGPEFLTYFQNEAQLEKSRLLSDRFSAERPKGSFSTLEIQRTEQGDSAMYLCASSFNPGQGAAEGYTFGSGTRLTVV.